This T cell receptor beta chain is from a study of monozygotic twins with inflammatory bowel disease (dated by TCRdb to about 2019). With regard to the full study: The complete study included around 30 monozygotic twin pairs: 19 IBD-discordant Danish pairs and nine German pairs, of which four were IBD-concordant and five were IBD-discordant. The search for disease-associated traits relied mainly on comparing, within discordant pairs, IBD patients with their genetically identical healthy co-twins. Each individual had, on average, about 151 000 unique TCRalpha sequences and 181 000 unique TCRbeta sequences available for analysis.

CDR1 is given as LGHNA and CDR2 as YSLEER, both from the germline V gene. The CDR3 goes from the cysteine to the phenylalanine over 19 residues. Only the protein is on record. Turning to this clonotype: Its antigen is not yet known.

From each donor, a roughly 2.5 ml peripheral blood sample was collected into PAXgene tubes and stored at -80 degrees C. Total RNA was isolated from whole blood with the PAXgene blood miRNA kit on an automated QIAcube, without T cell sorting. Peripheral blood from monozygotic twin pairs, either concordant or discordant for inflammatory bowel disease, underwent deep TCRalpha and TCRbeta repertoire profiling that used unique molecular barcoding. For every twin pair, smoking habits were documented, and each individual was categorised as a current, former or never smoker. Study-wide conclusions, independent of this receptor: No single strong signal or clonotype linked to IBD turned up in the results, so the idea that one exists was not supported. Different T cell subtypes could not be distinguished in the analysis. Fewer clonotypes were shared with other individuals by IBD patients than by healthy twins, most markedly in patients showing signs of disease activity. Differing immunosuppressive treatments among patients may have added background noise and inter-individual variability to the repertoires. A decrease in TCRbeta repertoire diversity, as measured by inverse Simpson index, was observed in IBD patients compared with their healthy co-twins. Repertoire similarity did not differ between concordant and discordant twins, possibly due to limited statistical power.

Libraries were made using 5' RACE. The input for every TCR library was 3500 ng of total RNA. For each sample, cDNA was synthesized in eight separate reactions using SMARTScribe reverse transcriptase. Unique molecular identifiers containing a 6-nucleotide sample barcode were introduced through template switching during cDNA synthesis. Two nested PCRs of approximately 16 and 10 cycles amplified the TCRalpha and TCRbeta cDNA, and bead purification followed each PCR. Before amplification, the cDNA was treated with uracil DNA-glycosylase and purified using the QIAquick PCR purification kit. The second PCR added Illumina TruSeq-compatible adapters along with sample-specific barcodes. Library quality and concentration were assessed using TapeStation and Qubit, and about 5.2 ng of each library was pooled. The pooled libraries were sequenced with 2 x 100 bp reads and custom sequencing primers on an Illumina HiSeq2500 single-index Rapid Run. In the authors' own workflow: PCR and sequencing errors were corrected by UMI-based consensus assembly using MiGEC version 1.2.6. MiXCR version 2.1.1 was used for V(D)J alignment, clonotype assembly and CDR3 extraction. To normalise gene usage, clonotype sharing and MAIT/NKT TCR abundance, the analysis used the top 1000, 10 000 and 20 000 clonotypes per sample. Diversity was computed as the inverse Simpson index with the vegan R package after downsampling to 27 000 UMIs. Paired Mann-Whitney U tests were applied to discordant twin pairs, and Benjamini-Hochberg correction was used for multiple testing. The reads were reprocessed in TCRdb, with one entry per CDR3 protein sequence and no accompanying DNA. TCRdb, rather than the study authors, made the V and J calls. This sample's table contains 150,000 to 200,000 distinct CDR3 sequences. Of the sample, about 7.4% falls within the top ten clones.

Input material: blood. The receptor was derived from a human donor with ulcerative colitis or Crohn's disease, or a healthy co-twin of an affected twin (not recorded which). The rearrangement joined TRBV4-3 to TRBJ2-1; the TCRdb call, TRBD2, lacks DNA for checking. This receptor has the CDR3 CASSQGLAGDLSSYNEQFF.